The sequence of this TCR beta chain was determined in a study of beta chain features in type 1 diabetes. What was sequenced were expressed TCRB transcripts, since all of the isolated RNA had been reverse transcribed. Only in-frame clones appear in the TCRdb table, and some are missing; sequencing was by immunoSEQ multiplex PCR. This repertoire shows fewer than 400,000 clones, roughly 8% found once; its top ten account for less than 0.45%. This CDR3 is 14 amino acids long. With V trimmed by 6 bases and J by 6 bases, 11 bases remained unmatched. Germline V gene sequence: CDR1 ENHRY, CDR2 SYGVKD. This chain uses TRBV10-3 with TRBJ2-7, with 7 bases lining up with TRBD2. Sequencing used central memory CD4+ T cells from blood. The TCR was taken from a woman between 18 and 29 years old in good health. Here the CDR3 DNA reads TGTGCCATCAGCCCAGCAGACCCGGGGGGCGAGCAGTACTTC. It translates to CAISPADPGGEQYF.